This TCR beta chain was obtained from a study of T cells after yellow fever vaccination. The CDR3 consists of 16 residues. Trimming cost V 0 bases and J 5 bases, with 15 bases left between them. Germline V CDR1 and CDR2: SGHTA, FQGNSA. Synthesis of TCR cDNA relied on 5'RACE template switching, which attached a universal primer site and UMIs. TCRdb used MiXCR to reprocess the 5' RACE reads, holding one entry per CDR3 protein. Here the sample spans 360,000 or so distinct CDR3 sequences, 11% being singletons. V is TRBV7-2 and J is TRBJ2-3; D perhaps matches TRBD2 (6 bases). Material: PBMCs, obtained on the day of the first yellow fever vaccination. This clonotype was sampled from a man aged 18 to 30 who received the YFV17D yellow fever vaccine. CDR3 region: CASSLAGEVRGDTQYF. Here the CDR3 DNA reads TGTGCCAGCAGCTTAGCGGGGGAGGTGCGGGGAGATACGCAGTATTTT.